The T cell receptor beta chain under discussion was sequenced for a study of shared clonotypes between healthy human individuals. Whole-study results and caveats: Lower generation probabilities were found for non-shared clonotypes than for those shared by all four donors.

Per the germline V gene, CDR1 is SGHDT and CDR2 is YYEEEE. The CDR3 contains 13 residues. With 7 bases removed from V and 5 bases from J, the gap between germline ends came to 14 bases. For this clone: Its antigen is not known.

Under the authors' procedure: Owing to the provision of junction-only sequences devoid of quality scores by immunoSEQ, filtering differed. Here immunoSEQ multiplex PCR was the method, and the copy in TCRdb shows in-frame clones only, minus some. V and J calls and clone size follow that table, whereas D and trimming were derived from the DNA. The sample shows around 2,000,000 clones, 85% to 95% of them seen only once. Terminally differentiated effector memory CD45RA+ cells were excluded by CCR7 positive selection of CD45RO-negative cells. Sequenced: naive CD8+ T cells sorted from blood. The chain is built from TRBV5-6 and TRBJ2-3, with D possibly TRBD2 on 6 matching bases. This receptor was identified in a man aged 18 to 35 in good health. CDR3 DNA sequence: TGTGCCAGCGGGGGGAGAGAAATAGATACGCAGTATTTT. Translating gives CASGGREIDTQYF.